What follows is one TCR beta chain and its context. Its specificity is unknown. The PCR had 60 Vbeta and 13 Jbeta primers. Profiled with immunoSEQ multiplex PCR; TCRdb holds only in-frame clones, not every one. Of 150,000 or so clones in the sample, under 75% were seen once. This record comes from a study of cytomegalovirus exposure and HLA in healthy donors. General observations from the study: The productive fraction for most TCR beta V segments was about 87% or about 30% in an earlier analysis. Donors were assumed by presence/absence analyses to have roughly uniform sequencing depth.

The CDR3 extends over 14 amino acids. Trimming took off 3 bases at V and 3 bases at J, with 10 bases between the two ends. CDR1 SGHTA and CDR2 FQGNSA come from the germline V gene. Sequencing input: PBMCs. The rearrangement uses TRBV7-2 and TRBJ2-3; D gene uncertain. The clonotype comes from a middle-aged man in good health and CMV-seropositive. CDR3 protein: CASSFGPLTDTQYF. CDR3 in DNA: TGTGCCAGCAGCTTTGGCCCGCTTACAGATACGCAGTATTTT.